These T cell receptor beta chains were read from a single sample in a study of cytomegalovirus exposure and HLA in healthy donors. Profiling relied on immunoSEQ multiplex PCR, and the TCRdb table lists in-frame clones only, not all of them. The table shows about 260,000 clones, with roughly four fifths occurring only once. The sequenced material came from PBMCs. The receptors here all came from a woman aged 35 to 49 in good health and CMV-seropositive. The CDR3 runs from the conserved cysteine through the conserved F or W. Each record gives: clone size, J gene, V gene, D gene, CDR3 protein, CDR3 DNA. D genes are given only for firm matches. Size is stated for part of the rows, as once, few or many counts, or as a class when the clone is expanded.

>-|TRBJ2-1|TRBV6-5|TRBD1
CASSLQGGTSWEFF
TGTGCCAGCAGCCTACAGGGGGGAACCAGCTGGGAGTTCTTC
>-|TRBJ1-4|TRBV2|TRBD1
CASSEEAGTGLRKLFF
TGTGCCAGCAGTGAGGAGGCCGGGACAGGGCTACGGAAACTGTTTTTT
>-|TRBJ2-1|TRBV28|TRBD2
CASNPGTSGNNEQFF
TGTGCCAGCAACCCCGGGACTAGCGGAAACAATGAGCAGTTCTTC
>few|TRBJ2-5|TRBV6-1|-
CASSEGYGSASQYF
TGTGCCAGCAGTGAAGGGTACGGATCAGCGTCCCAGTACTTC
>-|TRBJ2-3|TRBV10-3|-
CAISGGSGQVTDTQYF
TGTGCCATCAGTGGGGGTAGCGGACAAGTTACAGATACGCAGTATTTT
>-|TRBJ2-1|TRBV29-1|TRBD2
CSVEKGTASGSEQFF
TGCAGCGTTGAAAAAGGAACCGCTAGCGGTAGTGAGCAGTTCTTC
>-|TRBJ2-5|TRBV7-9|-
CSSSPPQAQETQYF
TGTTCCAGCAGCCCCCCACAGGCACAAGAGACCCAGTACTTC
>-|TRBJ2-7|TRBV28|TRBD2
CASSPPPSSGSYEQYF
TGTGCCAGCAGTCCACCCCCCTCTAGCGGGAGTTACGAGCAGTACTTC
>-|TRBJ1-1|TRBV11-3|-
CASMGLGDTEAFF
TGTGCCAGCATGGGACTGGGGGACACTGAAGCTTTCTTT
>-|TRBJ2-2|TRBV29-1|TRBD2
CSVLDPLPSGRDTGELFF
TGCAGCGTTCTAGACCCACTCCCTAGCGGGAGAGACACCGGGGAGCTGTTTTTT
>-|TRBJ1-1|TRBV9|-
CASSSLVNTEAFF
TGTGCCAGCAGCAGCCTGGTGAACACTGAAGCTTTCTTT
>once|TRBJ2-5|TRBV27|TRBD2
CASTSVRLAGAQETQYF
TGTGCCAGCACTTCTGTACGACTAGCGGGAGCACAAGAGACCCAGTACTTC
>once|TRBJ2-7|TRBV7-5|-
CARGGDPSSYEQYF
TGTGCCAGGGGAGGGGACCCAAGCTCCTACGAGCAGTACTTC
>-|TRBJ2-5|TRBV2|-
CASTFTLRGTQYF
TGTGCCAGCACGTTTACTCTAAGGGGGACCCAGTACTTC
>-|TRBJ2-3|TRBV7-2|TRBD2
CASSSTSGNADTQYF
TGTGCCAGCAGCTCGACTAGCGGGAATGCAGATACGCAGTATTTT
>-|TRBJ1-1|TRBV28|TRBD1
CASSPDRVVLDTEAFF
TGTGCCAGCAGTCCGGACAGGGTAGTGTTGGACACTGAAGCTTTCTTT
>-|TRBJ2-3|TRBV5-4|TRBD2
CASSISGSSTDTQYF
TGTGCCAGCAGTATTAGCGGGAGTAGCACAGATACGCAGTATTTT
>-|TRBJ2-1|TRBV4-3|TRBD2
CASSQGAGNGNEQFF
TGCGCCAGCAGCCAAGGAGCGGGAAATGGCAATGAGCAGTTCTTC
>-|TRBJ1-1|TRBV29-1|TRBD1
CSARTGGNTEAFF
TGCAGCGCTAGGACAGGGGGTAACACTGAAGCTTTCTTT
>-|TRBJ1-1|TRBV2|TRBD1
CATRQGLNTEAFF
TGTGCCACCCGACAGGGGTTGAACACTGAAGCTTTCTTT
>-|TRBJ1-1|TRBV28|-
CASSLSSGTEAFF
TGTGCCAGCAGCTTATCATCAGGAACTGAAGCTTTCTTT
>-|TRBJ1-1|TRBV30|-
CAWRPLQAADTEAFF
TGTGCCTGGAGGCCTTTACAAGCTGCGGACACTGAAGCTTTCTTT
>-|TRBJ2-7|TRBV5-1|TRBD1
CASSKGQGASEQYF
TGCGCCAGCAGCAAAGGACAGGGGGCGAGCGAGCAGTACTTC
>-|TRBJ1-1|TRBV7-9|-
CASSRGNTEAFF
TGTGCCAGCAGCCGGGGTAACACTGAAGCTTTCTTT
>once|TRBJ1-6|TRBV27|-
CASSAGLLNSPLHF
TGTGCCAGCAGTGCGGGCCTGTTGAATTCACCCCTCCACTTT
>-|TRBJ1-2|TRBV19|-
CATRVTGINYGYTF
TGTGCCACTCGAGTAACAGGGATCAACTATGGCTACACCTTC
>-|TRBJ2-2|TRBV7-3|TRBD2
CASSPGTSESGELFF
TGTGCCAGCAGCCCGGGGACTAGTGAGAGCGGGGAGCTGTTTTTT
>-|TRBJ1-2|TRBV9|TRBD1
CASRGGDRSFGYTF
TGTGCCAGCCGGGGAGGGGACAGGAGTTTTGGCTACACCTTC
>-|TRBJ2-5|TRBV6-1|TRBD2
CASSEKRTSGRETQYF
TGTGCCAGCAGTGAAAAAAGGACTAGCGGGAGAGAGACCCAGTACTTC
>-|TRBJ1-2|TRBV29-1|-
CSVPQGANYGYTF
TGCAGCGTCCCACAGGGCGCAAACTATGGCTACACCTTC
>-|TRBJ2-7|TRBV7-2|-
CASSLAGGQRYEQYF
TGTGCCAGCAGCTTAGCCGGGGGACAGAGATACGAGCAGTACTTC
>-|TRBJ2-2|TRBV25-1|-
CASSELAFTGELFF
TGTGCCAGCAGTGAACTAGCCTTCACCGGGGAGCTGTTTTTT
>few|TRBJ2-7|TRBV30|-
CAWSVSGHEQYF
TGTGCCTGGAGTGTGAGCGGCCACGAGCAGTACTTC
>-|TRBJ2-1|TRBV4-3|-
CASSQEPGYNEQFF
TGCGCCAGCAGCCAAGAACCGGGCTACAATGAGCAGTTCTTC
>-|TRBJ2-4|TRBV28|-
CASSLPTIAKNIQYF
TGTGCCAGCAGTTTACCCACAATAGCCAAAAACATTCAGTACTTC
>-|TRBJ1-1|TRBV5-1|-
CASSPGLTTRTEAFF
TGCGCCAGCAGCCCCGGACTCACGACAAGGACTGAAGCTTTCTTT
>-|TRBJ1-4|TRBV2|-
CASTLREKLFF
TGTGCCAGCACCCTTAGAGAAAAACTGTTTTTT
>-|TRBJ2-7|TRBV5-4|-
CASSWQGGPSYEQYF
TGTGCCAGCAGCTGGCAAGGGGGTCCCTCCTACGAGCAGTACTTC
>-|TRBJ2-5|TRBV7-9|-
CASSTEGPRETQYF
TGTGCCAGCAGCACGGAGGGTCCCAGGGAGACCCAGTACTTC